A single sample is the source of the 11 T cell receptor beta chains below, sequenced in a study of blood T cell repertoires in COVID-19 (dated by TCRdb to the early 2020s). Receptors were amplified or captured by the immunoSEQ multiplex PCR assay. As stored in TCRdb, this immuneACCESS dataset retains in-frame rearrangements with V and J assigned. A fraction of the clones does not appear; measured against another copy, unresolved V genes explain less than half of the discrepancy, and the remainder lacks a known reason. This sample lists a few hundred thousand clones; 80% to 90% were detected once. The ten largest clones capture about 1% of the sample. The specimen was PBMCs or T cells enriched from blood (not recorded which). These receptors were collected from a man aged 18 to 35 who had recovered from COVID-19.

The chain links TRBV5-1 to TRBJ2-1; weak D call: TRBD1 (5 bases). The CDR3 has 13 residues. In germline, CDR1 is SGHRS, CDR2 YFSETQ. Trimming stripped 0 bases from V and 7 bases from J, with 8 bases between. As DNA, the CDR3 is TGCGCCAGCAGCTTGGTAGGGGTTAATGAGCAGTTCTTC. Protein product: CASSLVGVNEQFF. Using reference TRBV5-1 and TRBJ2-1 for the parts outside the CDR3, the full variable domain is KAGVTQTPRYLIKTRGQQVTLSCSPISGHRSVSWYQQTPGQGLQFLFEYFSETQRNKGNFPGRFSGRQFSNSRSEMNVSTLELGDSALYLCASSLVGVNEQFFGPGTRLTVL.

This rearrangement joins TRBV6-5 to TRBJ2-3; 9 bases fit TRBD2. The germline V gene has CDR1 MNHEY and CDR2 SVGAGI. J lost 7 bases, V lost 0 bases, and 8 bases had no gene match. The CDR3 consists of 16 residues. The CDR3 DNA reads TGTGCCAGCAGTTACTCGATAGCGGGAGTGGTATATACGCAGTATTTT. This gives the protein CASSYSIAGVVYTQYF.

The CDR3 DNA sequence: TGTGCCAGCCGAGCGATAAGCAATCAGCCCCAGCATTTT. It yields the protein CASRAISNQPQHF. The V and J genes are TRBV19 and TRBJ1-5; D is uncertain. CDR3 length equals 13 residues. CDR1 is LNHDA, CDR2 SQIVND, per germline (reference sequence). V dropped 9 bases and J dropped 1 base, with 10 bases sitting between them. Based on the CDR3 plus reference TRBV19 and TRBJ1-5, the full variable domain is DGGITQSPKYLFRKEGQNVTLSCEQNLNHDAMYWYRQDPGQGLRLIYYSQIVNDFQKGDIAEGYSVSREKKESFPLTVTSAQKNPTAFYLCASRAISNQPQHFGDGTRLSIL.

The rearrangement links TRBV5-1 to TRBJ2-7; 7 nucleotides match TRBD2. Germline CDR1 and CDR2: SGHRS and YFSETQ. This CDR3 region has 15 residues. The J segment lost 1 base and the V segment lost 0 bases, leaving 4 bases of the junction unmatched. This CDR3 is CASSLAGEGSYEQYF. The CDR3 coding sequence is TGCGCCAGCAGCTTGGCGGGGGAGGGATCCTACGAGCAGTACTTC. Variable domain in full (rest from reference TRBV5-1 and TRBJ2-7): KAGVTQTPRYLIKTRGQQVTLSCSPISGHRSVSWYQQTPGQGLQFLFEYFSETQRNKGNFPGRFSGRQFSNSRSEMNVSTLELGDSALYLCASSLAGEGSYEQYFGPGTRLTVT.

The CDR3 spells CASSTWTGGSEAFF. The DNA of the CDR3 is TGTGCCAGCAGTACATGGACAGGGGGGAGTGAAGCTTTCTTT. The gene calls are TRBV2 and TRBJ1-1, with 10 bases identical to TRBD1. The length of the CDR3 is 14 residues. V lost 5 bases, J lost 7 bases, and 7 bases stayed unmatched. Germline V gene lookup returns CDR1 SNHLY and CDR2 FYNNEI.

The chain recombines TRBV28 with TRBJ1-4; no clear D. The CDR3 is made up of 13 amino acids. Trimming took off 1 base at V and 8 bases at J, with 8 bases between the two ends. Per germline, CDR1 MDHEN and CDR2 SYDVKM. CDR3 in amino acids: CASSLFVQEKLFF. CDR3 nucleotide sequence: TGTGCCAGCAGTTTATTCGTCCAGGAAAAACTGTTTTTT.

The V and J genes are TRBV7-2 and TRBJ2-7; 11 bases align to TRBD1. This CDR3 spans 14 amino acids. The V segment lost 5 bases and the J segment 3 bases; nucleotides outside the gene matches: 3. Looked up from germline, CDR1 is SGHTA and CDR2 is FQGNSA. The CDR3 reads CASSRDRGSYEQYF. CDR3 nucleotides: TGTGCCAGCAGCCGGGACAGGGGGAGCTACGAGCAGTACTTC.

This clone occurred once. J is TRBJ1-1 and V is TRBV20-1; 9 positions match TRBD1. This CDR3 region has 16 residues. CDR1 and CDR2 from the germline V gene are DFQATT and SNEGSKA (reference sequence). Trimming removed 3 bases from V and 1 base from J; junction bases left unmatched: 9. The CDR3 sequence: CSASTGTGLENTEAFF. CDR3 nucleotides: TGCAGTGCTAGTACCGGGACAGGGCTAGAGAACACTGAAGCTTTCTTT.

The chain has TRBV7-9 and TRBJ1-2; 9 bases are shared with TRBD1. The CDR3 runs to 16 residues. The V gene end was trimmed by 4 bases and the J gene end by 4 bases; junction bases not matched to a gene: 10. Germline V gene data show CDR1 as SEHNR and CDR2 as FQNEAQ (reference sequence). In DNA, the CDR3 is TGTGCCAGCAGCTCGGCCGGGACAGGGAAAGCCTATGGCTACACCTTC. It specifies CASSSAGTGKAYGYTF.

DNA of the CDR3: TGTGCCAGCAGTTACCCGACAGAAAATGGCTACACCTTC. It yields the protein CASSYPTENGYTF. V and J are TRBV6-6 and TRBJ1-2; D possibly corresponds to TRBD1 (5 bases). The CDR3 is made up of 13 amino acids. Germline CDR1 reads MNHNY; CDR2 reads SVGAGI (reference sequence). Between the trimmed V and J ends, which lost 2 bases and 6 bases, there was a span of 10 bases.

The chain couples TRBV5-6 to TRBJ2-1, with no clear D. Trimming pared 2 bases from V and 4 bases from J, leaving 19 bases between. This CDR3 region has 17 residues. The germline gives CDR1 SGHDT, CDR2 YYEEEE. The DNA of the CDR3 is TGTGCCAGCAGCTTAATTTGGCGGTCTTTGCTTTACAATGAGCAGTTCTTC. Protein sequence: CASSLIWRSLLYNEQFF. Full variable domain (rest looked up from reference TRBV5-6 and TRBJ2-1): DAGVTQSPTHLIKTRGQQVTLRCSPKSGHDTVSWYQQALGQGPQFIFQYYEEEERQRGNFPDRFSGHQFPNYSSELNVNALLLGDSALYLCASSLIWRSLLYNEQFFGPGTRLTVL.